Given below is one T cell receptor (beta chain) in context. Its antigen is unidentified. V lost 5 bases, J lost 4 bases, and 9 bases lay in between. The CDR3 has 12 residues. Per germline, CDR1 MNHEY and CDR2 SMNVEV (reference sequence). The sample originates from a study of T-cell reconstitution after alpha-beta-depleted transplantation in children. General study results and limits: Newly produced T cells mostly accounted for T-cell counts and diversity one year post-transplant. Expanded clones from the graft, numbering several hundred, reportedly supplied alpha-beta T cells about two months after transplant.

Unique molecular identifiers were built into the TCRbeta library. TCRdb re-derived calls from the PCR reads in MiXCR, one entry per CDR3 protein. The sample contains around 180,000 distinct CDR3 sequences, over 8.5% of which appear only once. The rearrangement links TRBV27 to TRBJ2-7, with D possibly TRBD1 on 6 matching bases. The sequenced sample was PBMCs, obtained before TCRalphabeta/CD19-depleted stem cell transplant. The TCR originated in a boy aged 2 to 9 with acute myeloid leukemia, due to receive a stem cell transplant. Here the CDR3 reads CASSPTGYEQYF. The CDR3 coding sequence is TGTGCCAGCAGTCCAACAGGGTACGAGCAGTACTTC.